This TCR beta chain was sequenced in a study of blood T cell repertoires in COVID-19. In the original processing: Reference gene primers were amplified, and this amplification served to estimate nucleated cell counts. The protocol was immunoSEQ multiplex PCR, while the TCRdb copy is restricted to in-frame clones and leaves out a portion. The V and J calls and the clone size are those of that table, but D and trimming were determined from the DNA. This table has some 230,000 clones, under 90% appearing once. CDR1 SGDLS and CDR2 YYNGEE come from the germline V gene. Trimming removed 2 bases from V and 7 bases from J, with 13 bases in between. This CDR3 is 14 amino acids long.

Source material: peripheral blood. V and J are TRBV9 and TRBJ2-1, with D possibly matching TRBD2 (6 bases). The sequence came from a woman aged 55-75 years who had recovered from COVID-19. CDR3: CASSVSGLRNEQFF. The CDR3 DNA reads as TGTGCCAGCAGCGTTAGCGGACTTCGGAATGAGCAGTTCTTC.